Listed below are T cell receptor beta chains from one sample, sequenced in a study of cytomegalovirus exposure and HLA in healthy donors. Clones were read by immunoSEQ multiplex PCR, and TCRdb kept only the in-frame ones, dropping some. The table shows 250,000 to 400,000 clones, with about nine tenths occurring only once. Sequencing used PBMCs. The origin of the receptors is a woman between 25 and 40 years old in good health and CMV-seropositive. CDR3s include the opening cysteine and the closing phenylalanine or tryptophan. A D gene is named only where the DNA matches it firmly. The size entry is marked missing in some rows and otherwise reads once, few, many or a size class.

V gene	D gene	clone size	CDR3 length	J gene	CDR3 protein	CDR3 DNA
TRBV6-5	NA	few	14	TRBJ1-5	CASSRQGRHQPQHF	TGTGCCAGCAGTCGTCAGGGTAGGCATCAGCCCCAGCATTTT
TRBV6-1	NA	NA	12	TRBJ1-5	CASKADYQPQHF	TGTGCCAGCAAGGCAGATTATCAGCCCCAGCATTTT
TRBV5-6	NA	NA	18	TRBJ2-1	CASSSDWRTSGPYNEQFF	TGTGCCAGCAGCTCCGACTGGCGTACCAGCGGACCTTACAATGAGCAGTTCTTC
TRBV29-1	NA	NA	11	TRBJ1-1	CSVSHRTEAFF	TGCAGCGTGAGCCACAGGACTGAAGCTTTCTTT
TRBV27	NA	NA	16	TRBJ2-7	CASSLNVGDTTYEQYF	TGTGCCAGCAGTTTAAATGTTGGGGACACGACCTACGAGCAGTACTTC
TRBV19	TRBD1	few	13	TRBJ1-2	CASTRDRGYGYTF	TGTGCCAGTACCAGGGACAGGGGGTATGGCTACACCTTC
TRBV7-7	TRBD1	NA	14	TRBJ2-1	CASSQYRGDNEQFF	TGTGCCAGCAGCCAGTACAGGGGTGACAATGAGCAGTTCTTC
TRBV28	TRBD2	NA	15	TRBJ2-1	CASRPGTSGANEQFF	TGTGCCAGCAGGCCCGGGACTAGCGGTGCCAATGAGCAGTTCTTC
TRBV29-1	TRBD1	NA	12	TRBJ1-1	CSVDRGTGEAFF	TGCAGCGTAGACAGGGGGACAGGGGAAGCTTTCTTT
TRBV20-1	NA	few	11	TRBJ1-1	CSARQGVKAFF	TGCAGTGCTAGACAGGGTGTGAAAGCTTTCTTT
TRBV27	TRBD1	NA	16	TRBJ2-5	CASSSLGQGDGETQYF	TGTGCCAGCAGTTCGTTGGGACAGGGTGACGGGGAGACCCAGTACTTC
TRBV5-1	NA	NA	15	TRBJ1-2	CASSLGGHVNYGYTF	TGCGCCAGCAGCTTGGGGGGACACGTTAACTATGGCTACACCTTC
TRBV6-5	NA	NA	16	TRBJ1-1	CASSYSPGPVNTEAFF	TGTGCCAGCAGTTACAGCCCAGGCCCCGTCAACACTGAAGCTTTCTTT
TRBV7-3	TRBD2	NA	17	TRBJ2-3	CASSLLAGGLGADTQYF	TGTGCCAGCAGCTTATTAGCGGGGGGGCTCGGTGCAGATACGCAGTATTTT
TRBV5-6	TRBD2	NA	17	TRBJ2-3	CASSLGGFRLAGDTQYF	TGTGCCAGCAGCTTGGGAGGTTTTCGGCTAGCGGGAGATACGCAGTATTTT
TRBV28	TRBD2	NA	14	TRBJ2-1	CASIRLAAYNEQFF	TGTGCCAGCATTAGACTAGCGGCATACAATGAGCAGTTCTTC
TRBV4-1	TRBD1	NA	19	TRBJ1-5	CASSHRQGLDLVGNQPQHF	TGCGCCAGCAGCCACAGACAGGGTTTGGATCTAGTAGGCAATCAGCCCCAGCATTTT
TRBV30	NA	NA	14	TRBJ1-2	CAWGGRTPNYGYTF	TGTGCCTGGGGTGGACGGACCCCTAACTATGGCTACACCTTC
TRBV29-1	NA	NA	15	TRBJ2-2	CSVNVAVGRTGELFF	TGCAGCGTTAATGTGGCCGTCGGTCGCACCGGGGAGCTGTTTTTT
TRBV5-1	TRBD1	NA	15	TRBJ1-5	CASSKGTEPNQPQHF	TGCGCCAGCAGCAAGGGGACAGAACCAAATCAGCCCCAGCATTTT
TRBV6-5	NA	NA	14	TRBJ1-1	CASSPSGPYTEAFF	TGTGCCAGCAGTCCCTCGGGGCCTTACACTGAAGCTTTCTTT
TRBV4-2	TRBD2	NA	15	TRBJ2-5	CASSQGAGREETQYF	TGTGCCAGCAGCCAGGGCGCAGGGAGGGAGGAGACCCAGTACTTC
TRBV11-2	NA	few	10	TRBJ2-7	CASSFTEQYF	TGTGCCAGCAGCTTTACGGAGCAGTACTTC
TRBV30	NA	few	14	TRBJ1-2	CAWSIGRRDYGYTF	TGTGCCTGGAGTATTGGTCGGAGGGACTATGGCTACACCTTC
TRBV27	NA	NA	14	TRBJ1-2	CASSLSAGEYGYTF	TGTGCCAGCAGTTTATCGGCAGGGGAATATGGCTACACCTTC
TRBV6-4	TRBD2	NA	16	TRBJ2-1	CASSDGASGGFDEQFF	TGTGCCAGCAGTGACGGGGCTAGCGGGGGGTTCGATGAGCAGTTCTTC
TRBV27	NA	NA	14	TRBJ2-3	CASSFFMGTDTQYF	TGTGCCAGCAGTTTTTTCATGGGCACAGATACGCAGTATTTT
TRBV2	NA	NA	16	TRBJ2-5	CASRYRAGLGQETQYF	TGTGCCAGCAGGTACCGTGCAGGGTTAGGGCAAGAGACCCAGTACTTC
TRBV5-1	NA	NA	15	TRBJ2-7	CASSLDFRGGYEQYF	TGCGCCAGCAGCTTGGATTTTAGGGGGGGTTACGAGCAGTACTTC
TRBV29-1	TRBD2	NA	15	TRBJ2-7	CSVGASGSSSYEQYF	TGCAGCGTTGGAGCCAGCGGGAGTTCTTCCTACGAGCAGTACTTC
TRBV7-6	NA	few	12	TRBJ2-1	CASSPTSVEQFF	TGTGCCAGCAGCCCGACTAGTGTCGAGCAGTTCTTC